The sequence of this T cell receptor (beta chain) was determined in a study of early T cells in non-severe SARS-CoV-2 infection. Study as a whole: The chains were unpaired, and the sequenced material was bulk RNA from unsorted whole blood. Study findings and constraints: Matching results from VDJdb favored anti-spike CD8 responses, leaving private and CD4 specificities undetected.

Details on this clonotype: Its antigen remains unidentified.

Each single cDNA molecule received a unique molecular identifier. TCRdb ran MiXCR on the 5' RACE reads and lists one entry per CDR3 protein. The sample consists of nearly 50,000 distinct CDR3 sequences, about 6% of them appearing once. The V gene's germline CDR1 is DFQATT and CDR2 SNEGSKA (reference sequence). Deletions cut 4 bases from V and 4 bases from J, with 10 bases between. The CDR3 consists of 12 residues. Sequenced material: whole blood, taken at baseline. The chain has TRBV20-1 and TRBJ1-1; D remains ambiguous. The receptor was derived from an adult who was a healthcare worker with PCR-confirmed SARS-CoV-2 infection or an uninfected control (not recorded which). CDR3: CSAIETSTEAFF. CDR3 coding DNA: TGCAGTGCTATTGAGACTTCCACTGAAGCTTTCTTT.